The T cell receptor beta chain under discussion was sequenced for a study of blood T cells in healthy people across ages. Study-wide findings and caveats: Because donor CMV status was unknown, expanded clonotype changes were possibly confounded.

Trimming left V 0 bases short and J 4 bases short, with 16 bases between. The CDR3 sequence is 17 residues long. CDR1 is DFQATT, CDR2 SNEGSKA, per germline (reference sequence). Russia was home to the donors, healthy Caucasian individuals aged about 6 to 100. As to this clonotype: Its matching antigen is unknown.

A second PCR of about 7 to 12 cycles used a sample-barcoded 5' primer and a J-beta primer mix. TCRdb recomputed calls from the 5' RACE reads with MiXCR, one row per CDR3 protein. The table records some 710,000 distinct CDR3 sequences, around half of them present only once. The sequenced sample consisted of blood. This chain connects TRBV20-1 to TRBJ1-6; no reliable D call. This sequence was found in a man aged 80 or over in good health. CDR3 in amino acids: CSARDRAPRPYNSPLHF. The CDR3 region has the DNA TGCAGTGCTAGAGACCGGGCCCCTCGACCATATAATTCACCCCTCCACTTT.